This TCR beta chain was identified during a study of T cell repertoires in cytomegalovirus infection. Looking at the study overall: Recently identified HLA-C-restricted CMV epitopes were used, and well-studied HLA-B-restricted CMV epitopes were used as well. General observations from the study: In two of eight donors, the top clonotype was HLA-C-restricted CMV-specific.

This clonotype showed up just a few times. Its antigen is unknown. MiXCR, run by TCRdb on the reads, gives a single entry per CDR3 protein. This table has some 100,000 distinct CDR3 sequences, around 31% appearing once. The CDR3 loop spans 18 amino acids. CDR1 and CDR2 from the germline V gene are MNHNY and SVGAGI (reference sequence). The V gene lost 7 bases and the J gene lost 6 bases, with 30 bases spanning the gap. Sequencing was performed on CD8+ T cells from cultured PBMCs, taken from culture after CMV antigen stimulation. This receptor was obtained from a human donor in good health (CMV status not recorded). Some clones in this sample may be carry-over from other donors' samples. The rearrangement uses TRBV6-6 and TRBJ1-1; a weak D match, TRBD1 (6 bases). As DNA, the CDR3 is TGTGCCAGCAACCTACTTGGCCACTCGGACAGACGAACGGCTGAAGCTTTCTTT. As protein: CASNLLGHSDRRTAEAFF.